This T cell receptor (beta chain) derives from a study of T cells in tuberculosis. Turning to the study itself: The T cells targeted glucose monomycolate, a mycobacterial lipid, via CD1B. Study-wide points: The stringent gate may have excluded weak CD1B-GMM tetramer binders.

TCR-alpha and TCR-beta chains were sequenced unpaired. Data came from immunoSEQ multiplex PCR; TCRdb stores just in-frame clones and leaves some out. This repertoire shows approximately 60,000 clones, around 81% found once; its top ten account for about 13%. The V end was cut by 6 bases, the J end by 0 bases, with 12 bases between. The CDR3 spans 15 residues. The V gene's germline CDR1 is MNHEY and CDR2 SVGAGI. Thawed, overnight-rested PBMC were stained with GMM-loaded CD1B tetramer, viability dye and anti-CD3, then sorted. The CD1B tetramers carried C32 glucose monomycolate purified from Rhodococcus equi. Tetramer-sorted PBMC had been CD14 monocyte-depleted before freezing.

The chain couples TRBV6-5 to TRBJ1-5; TRBD1 might be the D (6 bases). This TCR was sampled from an adult woman with latent tuberculosis. The sequencing sample was made of CD1b-GMM tetramer-negative cells sorted from PBMCs. The CDR3 bases are TGTGCCAGCAGGAGGGGACACCTTAGCAATCAGCCCCAGCATTTT. Its translation is CASRRGHLSNQPQHF.